What follows are 11 T cell receptor beta chains derived from one specimen sequenced in a study of human T cells and chemical hapten exposure (dated by TCRdb to the early 2020s). The time point tag for this specimen amounts to: patch test 1, 2 weeks after DPC sensitization. Reading the label with the study, this specimen's treatment or condition is: therapeutic diphenylcyclopropenone sensitization with weekly scalp DPC. Library method: RACE. The sample was run on a NextSeq 500. TCRdb cleaned the public reads at Q25 with fastp, built clones with MiXCR and kept in-frame beta chains. A single entry per CDR3 protein holds the most common genes and DNA from its merged rows. The sample has 75,000 to 90,000 distinct CDR3 sequences on record, roughly 10% of them singletons. The biggest ten clones account for about 3.5% of the sample. The material was whole blood, obtained in connection with sensitization to the hapten diphenylcyclopropenone (DPC). The receptors were gathered from a woman in her fifties or sixties with alopecia areata. Some clones in this sample may be carry-over from other donors' samples.

This clonotype was seen many times. The J gene is TRBJ1-5, the V gene TRBV20-1, with 8 positions matching TRBD1. The J call is uncertain, as TRBJ2-3 better fits the DNA end. Germline CDR1 DFQATT, CDR2 SNEGSKA (reference sequence). This CDR3 contains 15 residues. CDR3 nucleotides: TGCAGTGCTAGATTTCCGGGACAGGTGAAAGAGCGGCAGTATTTT. It encodes CSARFPGQVKERQYF.

This clonotype occurred a few times. The gene calls are TRBV3-1 and TRBJ1-2; TRBD1 is a possible D gene (6 bases). The length of the CDR3 is 15 residues. V was clipped by 3 bases and J by 1 base, with 12 bases between them. In germline, CDR1 is LGHDT, CDR2 YNNKEL (reference sequence). Here the CDR3 DNA reads TGTGCCAGCAGCCACTCGGACAGCTTTAACTATGGCTACACCTTC. Encoded protein: CASSHSDSFNYGYTF.

CDR3 sequence: CSAASPGQGHYGYTF. The CDR3 bases are TGCAGCGCTGCTTCCCCGGGACAGGGCCACTATGGCTACACCTTC. This chain links TRBV29-1 with TRBJ1-2; 9 bases match TRBD1. Germline CDR1 and CDR2: SQVTM and ANQGSEA. V was clipped by 7 bases and J by 3 bases; unmatched bases: 12. This CDR3 has 15 amino acids.

This clonotype was seen a handful of times. J is TRBJ2-2 and V is TRBV5-1; 11 positions agree with TRBD2. Germline values: CDR1 SGHRS, CDR2 YFSETQ. V was clipped by 3 bases and J by 6 bases; unmatched bases: 7. This CDR3 spans 16 amino acids. The CDR3 DNA is TGCGCCAGCAGCTCCTTGACTAGCGGGATGGCCGGGGAGCTGTTTTTT. It translates to CASSSLTSGMAGELFF.

This clonotype was picked up a small number of times. This rearrangement joins TRBV6-1 to TRBJ1-2, with no clear D. The CDR3 sequence is 16 residues long. Per germline, CDR1 MNHNS and CDR2 SASEGT. Trimming stripped 4 bases from V and 0 bases from J, with 15 bases between. CDR3: CASSGSYGEANYGYTF. Written as DNA, the CDR3 is TGTGCCAGCAGTGGATCGTACGGAGAAGCTAACTATGGCTACACCTTC.

The chain combines TRBV3-1 with TRBJ2-1; 11 bases align to TRBD2. Unmatched junction bases numbered 5, after V lost 7 bases and J lost 3 bases. This CDR3 is built from 15 residues. CDR1 and CDR2 (germline): LGHDT, YNNKEL (reference sequence). The CDR3 DNA is TGTGCCAGCAACCCCGGGACTAGCGGCTACAATGAGCAGTTCTTC. It specifies CASNPGTSGYNEQFF.

This clonotype was seen a few times. The CDR3, as DNA: TGTGCCAGTATTTTGTCTAGCGGGGTAGAAAATGAGCAGTTCTTC. It codes for CASILSSGVENEQFF. This sequence joins TRBV19 and TRBJ2-1, with 9 bases lining up with TRBD2. Per the germline V gene, CDR1 is LNHDA and CDR2 is SQIVND (reference sequence). V was pared by 7 bases and J by 7 bases, with 11 bases of the junction left unmatched. CDR3 length: 15 residues.

The sample holds a few counts of this clonotype. The chain employs TRBV5-4 and TRBJ2-7; tentatively, D is TRBD1 (5 bases). The length of the CDR3 is 14 residues. V shed 4 bases and J shed 0 bases, with 11 bases lying between them. Per germline, CDR1 SGHNT and CDR2 YYREEE (reference sequence). The CDR3 DNA follows: TGTGCCAGCAGCCGATCGACAGCCTCCTACGAGCAGTACTTC. Translated: CASSRSTASYEQYF. Combining the CDR3 with reference TRBV5-4 and TRBJ2-7 gives the whole variable domain ETGVTQSPTHLIKTRGQQVTLRCSSQSGHNTVSWYQQALGQGPQFIFQYYREEENGRGNFPPRFSGLQFPNYSSELNVNALELDDSALYLCASSRSTASYEQYFGPGTRLTVT.

Many counts were recorded for this clonotype. The chain is built from TRBV20-1 and TRBJ1-1, with D hard to call. Trimming took 6 bases from V and 1 from J, leaving 15 bases between them. Germline CDR1 DFQATT, CDR2 SNEGSKA (reference sequence). This CDR3 spans 14 amino acids. The CDR3 region is CSARSAEGNTEAFF. The CDR3 region has the DNA TGCAGTGCCCGATCCGCGGAAGGGAACACTGAAGCTTTCTTT.

This chain joins TRBV11-1 and TRBJ2-5, with 9 bases lining up with TRBD1. The V gene end was trimmed by 0 bases and the J gene end by 2 bases; junction bases not matched to a gene: 4. This CDR3 region has 16 residues. The germline gives CDR1 SGHAT, CDR2 FQDESV (reference sequence). This CDR3 is CASSLAPGQGQETQYF. DNA of the CDR3: TGTGCCAGCAGCTTAGCTCCGGGACAGGGACAAGAGACCCAGTACTTC.

A few counts support this clonotype. The chain employs TRBV12-5 and TRBJ2-1, with a tentative D call TRBD1 (6 bases). The length of the CDR3 is 17 residues. Trimming removed 3 bases at V and 4 bases at J, with 19 bases between. CDR1 and CDR2 from the germline V gene are LGHNT and FRNRAP. In DNA form, the CDR3 reads TGTGCTAGTGGTTTCAACCTCCCCGGGACACGTTACAATGAGCAGTTCTTC. This translates into CASGFNLPGTRYNEQFF.